Sequencing of this T cell receptor beta chain was carried out in a study of molecular identifiers for immune sequencing clone quantification. CD8+CD4-CCR7+CD45RA+ cells were sorted as naive CD8 T cells. Points on this clonotype: A read error may be the cause here, since a much bigger clone is one base away. Here the CDR3 omits its conserved ending phenylalanine or tryptophan, so a read error is the likely source.

CDR1 and CDR2 (germline): MGHRA, YSYEKL. The germline V and J ends were trimmed by 4 bases and 0 bases, with 16 bases remaining between them. This CDR3 region has 16 residues. It was with previously described methods and listed TCR primers that bulk TCR libraries were made. TCRdb called the PCR reads again in MiXCR, with one record for every CDR3 protein. The data hold 300,000 to 350,000 distinct CDR3 sequences, with about 22% observed a single time. The sequenced sample consisted of naive CD8+ T cells from blood, with Jurkat cell RNA spiked in. Subset reported: FACS-sorted CD8+CD4-CCR7+CD45RA+ naive T cells. This chain joins TRBV4-1 and TRBJ2-7; no definite D call. The sequence came from a human donor in good health. Some libraries in this study had Jurkat cell RNA spiked in. CDR3 DNA: TGCGCCAGCAGCCCCGCCCCCTCTGAGATCTCCTACGAGCAGTACCTC. It yields the protein CASSPAPSEISYEQYL.